This TCR beta chain stems from a study of shared clonotypes between healthy human individuals (dated by TCRdb to about 2020). A note on the overall study: The cohort included a few men and two women between 18 and 49 years of age. Libraries were prepared and TCR repertoires were sequenced by different laboratories using diverse techniques, in order to increase sequencing depth and limit assay-specific biases. To estimate repertoire size and how much clonotype sharing occurs between individuals, the study deeply sequenced the blood TCR repertoires of roughly 5 healthy adults. Leukapheresis yielded between about 0.9 and 10 billion PBMCs per donor. For each donor, CD4 naive and CD4 memory were each run on three plates, CD8 naive on two plates, and CD8 memory on one plate. Overall results and qualifications from the work: Naive subsets generally had larger estimated clonotype richness than memory subsets. Pairwise subsampling led to the expectation that sequencing depth would affect the degree of clonotype sharing among donors. Because the study included a small number of donors, the genetic and exposure-history diversity represented was limited. Compared with non-shared clonotypes, the clonotypes found in all four sorted-subset donors had higher generation probabilities. Sampling was restricted to blood, and TCR repertoires in tissues likely differ from the TCR repertoires found in blood. Incomplete sequencing was indicated by rarefaction of sorted-subset datasets, despite the large sequencing depth. When four donors were compared, the shared fraction of clonotypes was 5% to 6.5% for naive CD4, around 3.6% for naive CD8, 2% to 2.5% for memory CD4, and under 0.5% for memory CD8.

Using the deep immunoSEQ assay, TCR CDR3 regions were amplified from genomic DNA by multiplex PCR. Extracted genomic DNA from each cell subset was spread evenly across all wells of several immunoSEQ 96-well plates, with each plate serving as a replicate. Each replicate PCR for sorted subsets received about 220 ng genomic DNA, equal to roughly 30,000 T cell genomes. The purified libraries were quantified using a Qubit 3.0 fluorometer, sized with a Bioanalyzer 2100, and then quantified again using the KAPA Library Quantification kit. Each immunoSEQ 96-well plate was sequenced on its own single-read 150-cycle Illumina NextSeq 550 flow cell. On the study's bioinformatics: Because the immunoSEQ output included only junctional sequences and no quality scores, the filtering could not be the same as the filtering used for full-length reads. To assign V/J genes and CDR3, sequences were annotated using PyIR, a Python wrapper for IgBLAST v1.9, with IMGT germline references. Reads were removed for weak V/J assignments (E-value above 1e-6), missing CDR3, stop codons, out-of-frame junctions, or ambiguous translated residues. V3J clonotypes were defined as sequences sharing the same inferred V gene, J gene, and CDR3 amino acid sequence. Percentage overlap between repertoires was calculated by dividing the number of shared unique clonotypes by the size of the smaller repertoire. Three approaches were used to assess repertoire richness: RTK rarefaction, the Chao1 estimator, and Recon v2.1 estimates of unobserved clonotypes. Generation probabilities for all TCRbeta clonotypes obtained by the gDNA method from a handful of donors were computed using OLGA. The clones in this table, taken by TCRdb from immuneACCESS, are in-frame only. Not every clone is retained; where verified, under half of the shortfall comes from an unresolved V gene, and the cause of the rest is unknown. The V and J calls and clone size are taken from that table; D and trimming were inferred from the DNA. This sample comprises 2 million to 2.5 million clones, roughly 93% of them detected only once. The biggest ten clones account for 0.35% to 0.5% of the sample.

Between the V and J ends, shortened by 11 bases and 4 bases respectively, the junction contains 21 bases. The CDR3, cysteine through phenylalanine, is 16 amino acids long. Of the read, only the CDR3 DNA is kept; its 48 bases are in frame from base 1. In the germline V gene (reference sequence), CDR1 corresponds to LNHDA and CDR2 to SQIVND. Donors were healthy HIV-negative adults with no recently reported acute infections or vaccinations. All donors were Caucasian adults living in Nashville, Tennessee, USA. Magnetic negative selection was used to enrich CD4+ T cells, after which naive cells were positively selected on CD45RA and the negative fraction became the memory subset. Blood was collected by leukapheresis, and PBMCs were isolated by Ficoll-Histopaque density gradient centrifugation and then cryopreserved in liquid nitrogen vapor phase. Purity and quantity of every magnetically sorted T cell population were checked by analytical flow cytometry. Genomic DNA was isolated from each sorted fraction and quantified by UV absorbance on a Nanodrop 2000c.

To note about this clone: Its cognate antigen has yet to be identified. No base qualities exist here, and no much larger clone lies one base off it.

The sequencing sample was made of naive CD4+ T cells from PBMCs. Taken with the paper, the label for cell subset or site translates to: CD45RA+ positively selected. The rearrangement joined TRBV19 to TRBJ2-6; 7 matching bases give a weak D call of TRBD1. This receptor was taken from a man aged 18 to 29 in good health. Some clones in this sample may be carry-over from other donors' samples. Here the CDR3 is given as CALTRDSSSGANVLTF. The bases are TGTGCCTTGACGCGGGACAGTTCGTCGGGGGCCAACGTCCTGACTTTC. With the portions outside the CDR3 filled from the reference TRBV19 and TRBJ2-6 genes, the complete variable region becomes DGGITQSPKYLFRKEGQNVTLSCEQNLNHDAMYWYRQDPGQGLRLIYYSQIVNDFQKGDIAEGYSVSREKKESFPLTVTSAQKNPTAFYLCALTRDSSSGANVLTFGAGSRLTVL.